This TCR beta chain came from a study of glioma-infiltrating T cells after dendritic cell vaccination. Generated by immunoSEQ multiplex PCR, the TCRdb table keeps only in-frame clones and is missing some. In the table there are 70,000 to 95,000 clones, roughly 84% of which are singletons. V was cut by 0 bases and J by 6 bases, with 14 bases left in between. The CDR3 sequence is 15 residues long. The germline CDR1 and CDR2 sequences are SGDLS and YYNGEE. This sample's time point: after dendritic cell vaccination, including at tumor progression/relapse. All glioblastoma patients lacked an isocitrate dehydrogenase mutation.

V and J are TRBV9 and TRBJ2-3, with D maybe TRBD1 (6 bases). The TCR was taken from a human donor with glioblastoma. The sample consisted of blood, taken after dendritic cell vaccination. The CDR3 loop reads CASSVAGAQGDTQYF. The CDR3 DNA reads TGTGCCAGCAGCGTAGCAGGGGCGCAAGGGGATACGCAGTATTTT.